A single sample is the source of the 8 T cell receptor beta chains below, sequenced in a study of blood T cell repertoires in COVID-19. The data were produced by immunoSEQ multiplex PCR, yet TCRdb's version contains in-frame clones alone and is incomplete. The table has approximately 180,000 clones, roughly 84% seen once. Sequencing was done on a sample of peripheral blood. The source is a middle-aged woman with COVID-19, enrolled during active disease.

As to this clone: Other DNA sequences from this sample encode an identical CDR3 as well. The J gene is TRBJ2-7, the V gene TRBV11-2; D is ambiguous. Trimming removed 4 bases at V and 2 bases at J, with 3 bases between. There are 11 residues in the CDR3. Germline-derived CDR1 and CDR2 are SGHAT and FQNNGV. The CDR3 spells CASSSTYEQYF. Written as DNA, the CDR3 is TGTGCCAGCAGCTCCACCTACGAGCAGTACTTC.

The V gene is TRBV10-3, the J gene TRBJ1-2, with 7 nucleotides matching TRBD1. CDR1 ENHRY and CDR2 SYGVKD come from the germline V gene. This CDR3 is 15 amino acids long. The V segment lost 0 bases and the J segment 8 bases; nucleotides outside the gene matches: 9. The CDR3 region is CAISESKGGLRGYTF. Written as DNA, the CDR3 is TGTGCCATCAGTGAGTCGAAAGGGGGCCTAAGGGGCTACACCTTC.

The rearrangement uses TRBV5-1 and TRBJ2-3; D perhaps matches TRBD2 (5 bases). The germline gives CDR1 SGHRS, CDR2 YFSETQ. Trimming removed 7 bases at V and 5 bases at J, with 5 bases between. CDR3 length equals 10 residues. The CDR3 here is CASGGDTQYF. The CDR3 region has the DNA TGCGCCAGCGGAGGAGATACGCAGTATTTT.

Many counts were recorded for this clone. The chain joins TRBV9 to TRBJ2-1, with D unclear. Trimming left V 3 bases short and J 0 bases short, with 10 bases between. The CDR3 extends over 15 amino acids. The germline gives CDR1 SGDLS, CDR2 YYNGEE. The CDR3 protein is CASSEAVFSYNEQFF. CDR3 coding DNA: TGTGCCAGCAGCGAGGCGGTTTTCTCCTACAATGAGCAGTTCTTC.

CDR3 bases: TGTGCCAGCAGTTTTTTGACTAGCGGCTACGAGCAGTACTTC. Protein: CASSFLTSGYEQYF. This sequence joins TRBV27 and TRBJ2-7, with 9 bases that match TRBD2. The CDR3 consists of 14 residues. Germline CDR1 and CDR2: MNHEY and SMNVEV (reference sequence). Unmatched junction bases numbered 3, after V lost 3 bases and J lost 3 bases.

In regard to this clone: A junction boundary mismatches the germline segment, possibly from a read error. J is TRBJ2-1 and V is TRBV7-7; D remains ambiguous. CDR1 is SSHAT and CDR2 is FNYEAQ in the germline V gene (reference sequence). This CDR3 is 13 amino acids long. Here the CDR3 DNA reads TGTGCTAGCAGCCCCGGCGAATGGAGCGAGCAGTTCTTC. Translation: CASSPGEWSEQFF. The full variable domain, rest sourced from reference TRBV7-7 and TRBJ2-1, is GAGVSQSPRYKVTKRGQDVTLRCDPISSHATLYWYQQALGQGPEFLTYFNYEAQPDKSGLPSDRFSAERPEGSISTLTIQRTEQRDSAMYRCASSPGEWSEQFFGPGTRLTVL.

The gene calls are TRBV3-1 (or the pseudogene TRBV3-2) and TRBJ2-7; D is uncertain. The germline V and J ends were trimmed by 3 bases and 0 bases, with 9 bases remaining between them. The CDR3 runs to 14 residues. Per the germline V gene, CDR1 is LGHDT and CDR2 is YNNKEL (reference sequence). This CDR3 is CASSQVISSYEQYF. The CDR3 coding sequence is TGTGCCAGCAGCCAGGTGATCAGCTCCTACGAGCAGTACTTC.

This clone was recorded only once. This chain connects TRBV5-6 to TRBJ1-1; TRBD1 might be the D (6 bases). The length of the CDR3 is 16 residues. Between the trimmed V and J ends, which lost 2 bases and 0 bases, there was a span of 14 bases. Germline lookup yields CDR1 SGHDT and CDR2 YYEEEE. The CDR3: CASSFFGGLMNTEAFF. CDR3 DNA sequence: TGTGCCAGCAGCTTCTTCGGGGGGCTCATGAACACTGAAGCTTTCTTT.